This TCR beta chain is from a study of CD8 T cells in Susac syndrome. cDNA came from roughly 0.53 to 1 ug RNA primed by random hexamers. TCRdb re-derived calls from the immunoSEQ multiplex PCR reads in MiXCR, one entry per CDR3 protein. The table lists some 150,000 distinct CDR3 sequences, roughly 94% of them singletons, with roughly 0.14% in the top ten. The T cells that were sequenced for TCR beta were CD8+ and CD4+ cells from blood. In Susac syndrome patients, recently defined diagnostic criteria for definite or probable disease were met. The CD8+ and CD4+ T cells were isolated magnetically using a negative isolation approach, whereas the TEMRA cells were enriched by FACS. Sequencing used CD4+ T cells from PBMCs. The receptor comes from a human donor with Susac syndrome.

In DNA form, the CDR3 reads TGTGCCAGCACCGGGGTCTCTGGGGCCAACGTCCTGACTTTC. It codes for CASTGVSGANVLTF. This chain uses TRBV25-1 with TRBJ2-6; perhaps TRBD2 as D (5 bases). The length of the CDR3 is 14 residues. The V and J ends lost 7 bases and 0 bases respectively, with 7 bases between them. Germline V gives CDR1 MGHDK, CDR2 SYGVNS.